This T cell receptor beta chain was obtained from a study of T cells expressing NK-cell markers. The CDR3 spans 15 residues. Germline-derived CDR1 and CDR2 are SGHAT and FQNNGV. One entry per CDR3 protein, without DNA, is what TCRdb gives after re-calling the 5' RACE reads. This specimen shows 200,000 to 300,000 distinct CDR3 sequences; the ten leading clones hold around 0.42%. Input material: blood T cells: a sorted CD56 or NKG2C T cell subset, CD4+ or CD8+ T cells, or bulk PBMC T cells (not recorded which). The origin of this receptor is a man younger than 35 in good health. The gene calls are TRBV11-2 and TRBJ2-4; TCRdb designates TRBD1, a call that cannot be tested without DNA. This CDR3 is CASSPGALAKNIQYF. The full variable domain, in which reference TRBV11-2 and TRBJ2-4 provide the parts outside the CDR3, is EAGVAQSPRYKIIEKRQSVAFWCNPISGHATLYWYQQILGQGPKLLIQFQNNGVVDDSQLPKDRFSAERLKGVDSTLKIQPAKLEDSAVYLCASSPGALAKNIQYFGAGTRLSVL.